The entry that follows covers one T cell receptor beta chain sequence. It has no known antigen specificity. Base qualities are not provided; no much larger clone lies one nucleotide away. Patients with autoimmune disease history or receiving systemic immunosuppression were excluded from the trial. Peripheral blood for TCR sequencing was drawn from every dose cohort at baseline, at cycle 4 day 1 and at cycle 7 day 1. The samples were taken from a phase I, first-in-human, multicenter, open-label dose-escalation trial of ivuxolimab. Adults with locally advanced or metastatic head and neck squamous cell, hepatocellular, melanoma or renal cell carcinoma were enrolled in the trial. Before TCR sequencing, CD4+ T cells and CD8+ T cells were sorted from peripheral blood as separate populations. For sequencing of the TCRbeta CDR3 region, genomic DNA was extracted from the sorted cells. The immunoSEQ Assay was used for sequencing of TCRbeta CDR3 regions. TCRdb took over this immuneACCESS table, retaining in-frame rearrangements with V and J assigned. Such tables are incomplete; in checked studies, under half of the missing clones stem from an unresolved V gene, and the remainder is unexplained. The sample table lists about 20,000 clones, around four fifths of them with a count of one. The ten largest clones add up to around 52% of the sample.

The data derive from a study of OX40 agonist ivuxolimab in advanced cancers. The study in broad terms: Ivuxolimab, which targeted the costimulatory receptor OX40 (CD134), was an agonistic, fully human IgG2 monoclonal antibody. In the dose-escalation cohort, more than 75% of patients were male, and the mean age was approximately 60 years, with a range of about 23 to 80. Of the roughly 52 dose-escalation patients, hepatocellular carcinoma was present in 19, melanoma in some 15, renal cell carcinoma in 9 and head and neck cancer in 9. Patients were allowed to have had prior anti-PD-1, anti-PD-L1 or anti-CTLA-4 therapy, and more than 30% of the dose-escalation patients had previously received checkpoint inhibitors. Intravenous ivuxolimab was administered to patients every 2 weeks at six dose levels: 0.01, 0.1, 0.3, 1.5, 3 and 10 mg/kg. Partial responses occurred in three dose-escalation patients: two with cutaneous melanoma and one with hepatocellular carcinoma. The paper reports the monotherapy dose-escalation portion (N of about 51 patients) of the phase I ivuxolimab trial. Peripheral TCRbeta sequencing aimed to test whether ivuxolimab altered TCR sequence diversity and caused clonal T-cell expansion.

What the work shows at the level of the full study, not this receptor alone: Low levels of normalized T-cell clonal expansion were also shown by some nonresponding patients. At doses from 0.1 to 3.0 mg/kg, clonal expansion was seen in both CD4+ and CD8+ blood T cells between baseline and week 6. After ivuxolimab, more expanded clones were found on average in CD8+ T cells than in CD4+ T cells. The antigen specificity of the peripheral T cells that underwent clonal expansion was not determined. In partial responders in the 0.1-3.0 mg/kg groups, normalized peripheral clonal expansion was found to be among the lowest, especially among CD8+ T cells.

Taken from cysteine to phenylalanine, the CDR3 has 15 residues. Only CDR3 DNA remains: 45 bases, in frame from the first base. Reading the germline V gene (reference sequence) gives CDR1 MNHEY and CDR2 SMNVEV. Trimming at the junction amounts to 5 bases on V and 0 bases on J, and the germline ends lie 11 bases apart. The sequence is built from TRBV27 and TRBJ1-5; the D gene is possibly TRBD1, with 6 bases matching. The sequencing here drew on CD4+ or CD8+ T cells sorted from blood, taken in a trial of the OX40 agonist ivuxolimab. The sequence came from an adult with an advanced solid tumor such as melanoma, head and neck, liver or kidney cancer. The DNA sequence follows: TGTGCCAGCAGTCCGGGGGGGCTTAGCAATCAGCCCCAGCATTTT. Its amino acids are CASSPGGLSNQPQHF.